This TCR beta chain was sequenced during a study of identical twins. Findings and limits, study-wide: Out-of-frame alpha sequences common to twins exhibited a surplus of low generation probability. Cord blood beta clonotypes present at high abundance carried fewer insertions; no such pattern appeared in memory repertoires.

TCRdb redid the calling of the 5' RACE reads with MiXCR, one entry per CDR3 protein. This sample has around 650,000 distinct CDR3 sequences, with just over 7% found just once. The CDR3 sequence is 15 residues long. V lost 0 bases and J lost 2, with 11 bases in between. The germline V gene has CDR1 SGDLS and CDR2 YYNGEE. Remarks on this clonotype: Its specificity is not known.

The sample also formed part of further work on yellow fever vaccine responses in identical twins. As that report states: Convergence reportedly seemed to mark part of the twins' vaccine T cell response, with personalization marking the rest.

Input material: PBMCs. The V gene is TRBV9, the J gene TRBJ2-5; D unclear. This receptor was obtained from a woman under 30 in good health. CDR3 sequence reads: CASSVGPGQQETQYF. The DNA of the CDR3 is TGTGCCAGCAGCGTAGGGCCAGGTCAACAAGAGACCCAGTACTTC.